This TCR beta chain was sequenced in a study of T cell repertoires in cytomegalovirus infection. Looking at the study overall: Public TCR beta signatures provided an indication of both CMV infection and a matching HLA type. General study findings and limits: CMV carriers with the relevant HLA were identified by cumulative public TCR beta family frequency.

Of note for this clonotype: As yet, its antigen is unknown.

A single record per CDR3 protein comes from TCRdb applying MiXCR to the reads. Of 380,000 or so distinct CDR3 sequences in the sample, about 35% are singletons; the top ten hold roughly 13%. V lost 6 bases and J 1 base, leaving 12 bases between the germline ends. This CDR3 has 15 amino acids. The V gene's germline CDR1 is SNHLY and CDR2 FYNNEI. This receptor was taken from a human donor in good health (CMV status not recorded). Some clones in this sample may be carry-over from other donors' samples. The specimen was cultured PBMCs, collected from culture after CMV antigen stimulation. The chain carries TRBV2 and TRBJ2-2, with D perhaps assigned TRBD1 or TRBD2 (6 bases each). The CDR3 sequence is CASREGHRNTGELFF. CDR3 DNA: TGTGCCAGCAGGGAGGGACACAGGAACACCGGGGAGCTGTTTTTT.